A selection of T cell receptor beta chains follows, all from one sample in a study of shared clonotypes between healthy human individuals. Assay used: immunoSEQ multiplex PCR; TCRdb lists only in-frame clones, some missing. The sample has 1.5 million to 2.5 million clones, about 94% seen once. The source material was naive CD8+ T cells sorted from blood. Source of these receptors: a young man in good health. Each CDR3 is given with its conserved first and last residue. Each record gives: D gene, clone size, V gene, J gene, CDR3 protein, CDR3 DNA. A D gene is named only where the DNA matches it firmly. Expanded clones are given a class, and other clones once, few, many or no size at all.

d_call: -; clone_size: -; v_call: TRBV9; j_call: TRBJ1-4; cdr3_aa: CASSVDEGSNEKLFF; cdr3_nt: TGTGCCAGCAGCGTAGATGAGGGGTCTAATGAAAAACTGTTTTTT
d_call: TRBD1; clone_size: -; v_call: TRBV7-9; j_call: TRBJ2-7; cdr3_aa: CASSPTGDEQYF; cdr3_nt: TGTGCCAGCAGCCCCACAGGGGATGAGCAGTACTTC
d_call: TRBD1; clone_size: -; v_call: TRBV7-2; j_call: TRBJ1-6; cdr3_aa: CASSWGTENNSPLHF; cdr3_nt: TGTGCCAGCAGCTGGGGGACAGAGAATAATTCACCCCTCCACTTT
d_call: -; clone_size: -; v_call: TRBV7-9; j_call: TRBJ2-1; cdr3_aa: CASSLARGLPYNEQFF; cdr3_nt: TGTGCCAGCAGCTTAGCGAGGGGTCTCCCCTACAATGAGCAGTTCTTC
d_call: TRBD2; clone_size: -; v_call: TRBV7-9; j_call: TRBJ2-7; cdr3_aa: CASSNSGRFPYEQYF; cdr3_nt: TGTGCCAGCAGCAATAGCGGGAGGTTCCCCTACGAGCAGTACTTC
d_call: -; clone_size: -; v_call: TRBV15; j_call: TRBJ2-1; cdr3_aa: CATSLYNEQFF; cdr3_nt: TGTGCCACCAGCTTGTACAATGAGCAGTTCTTC
d_call: -; clone_size: -; v_call: TRBV6-1; j_call: TRBJ1-5; cdr3_aa: CASSADRLSNQPQHF; cdr3_nt: TGTGCCAGCAGTGCCGACAGATTGAGCAATCAGCCCCAGCATTTT
d_call: -; clone_size: -; v_call: TRBV4-1; j_call: TRBJ2-2; cdr3_aa: CASSFSGGETGELFF; cdr3_nt: TGCGCCAGCAGTTTCTCAGGGGGGGAAACCGGGGAGCTGTTTTTT
d_call: TRBD1; clone_size: -; v_call: TRBV2; j_call: TRBJ1-1; cdr3_aa: CASSVTLLTGEKLNTEAFF; cdr3_nt: TGTGCCAGCAGTGTAACATTGCTGACAGGGGAAAAGCTGAACACTGAAGCTTTCTTT
d_call: -; clone_size: -; v_call: TRBV2; j_call: TRBJ2-1; cdr3_aa: CASSERPAYNEQFF; cdr3_nt: TGTGCCAGCAGTGAAAGGCCCGCCTACAATGAGCAGTTCTTC
d_call: -; clone_size: -; v_call: TRBV4-1; j_call: TRBJ1-6; cdr3_aa: CASSQVFSNSPLHF; cdr3_nt: TGCGCCAGCAGCCAAGTTTTTTCGAATTCACCCCTCCACTTT
d_call: -; clone_size: -; v_call: TRBV6-1; j_call: TRBJ2-1; cdr3_aa: CASSEVLYLFF; cdr3_nt: TGTGCCAGCAGTGAAGTTCTATATCTGTTCTTC
d_call: -; clone_size: -; v_call: TRBV4-3; j_call: TRBJ1-2; cdr3_aa: CASSQGDSGGYGYTF; cdr3_nt: TGCGCCAGCAGCCAAGGGGACTCCGGAGGGTACGGCTACACCTTC
d_call: TRBD1; clone_size: once; v_call: TRBV7-9; j_call: TRBJ2-1; cdr3_aa: CASSPPGQGAGEQFF; cdr3_nt: TGTGCCAGCAGCCCACCGGGACAGGGGGCTGGTGAGCAGTTCTTC
d_call: -; clone_size: -; v_call: TRBV29-1; j_call: TRBJ1-2; cdr3_aa: CSVEDQGRAYGYTF; cdr3_nt: TGCAGCGTTGAAGATCAGGGCAGGGCGTATGGCTACACCTTC
d_call: TRBD1; clone_size: -; v_call: TRBV6-9; j_call: TRBJ1-2; cdr3_aa: CASSWDRLYGYTF; cdr3_nt: TGTGCCAGCAGTTGGGACAGGTTATATGGCTACACCTTC
d_call: -; clone_size: -; v_call: TRBV5-6; j_call: TRBJ2-7; cdr3_aa: CASTPGGSSYEQYF; cdr3_nt: TGTGCCAGCACCCCAGGAGGGAGCTCCTACGAGCAGTACTTC
d_call: TRBD1; clone_size: -; v_call: TRBV4-1; j_call: TRBJ1-5; cdr3_aa: CASSLRTGAIIQPQHF; cdr3_nt: TGCGCCAGCAGCCTAAGGACAGGGGCGATAATTCAGCCCCAGCATTTT
d_call: -; clone_size: -; v_call: TRBV5-6; j_call: TRBJ2-1; cdr3_aa: CASSLYFSYNEQFF; cdr3_nt: TGTGCCAGCAGCTTGTACTTCTCCTACAATGAGCAGTTCTTC
d_call: TRBD1; clone_size: -; v_call: TRBV5-4; j_call: TRBJ1-3; cdr3_aa: CASSNGQGAAGNTIYF; cdr3_nt: TGTGCCAGCAGCAACGGACAGGGGGCAGCTGGAAACACCATATATTTT
d_call: -; clone_size: -; v_call: TRBV4-1; j_call: TRBJ2-1; cdr3_aa: CASSQGGASSYNEQFF; cdr3_nt: TGCGCCAGCAGCCAAGGAGGTGCAAGCTCCTACAATGAGCAGTTCTTC
d_call: -; clone_size: -; v_call: TRBV4-3; j_call: TRBJ2-3; cdr3_aa: CASSQDRASTSTDTQYF; cdr3_nt: TGCGCCAGCAGCCAAGATAGGGCTAGCACTAGCACAGATACGCAGTATTTT
d_call: TRBD1; clone_size: -; v_call: TRBV19; j_call: TRBJ2-7; cdr3_aa: CASSIRDRGNEQYF; cdr3_nt: TGTGCCAGTAGTATCCGGGACAGGGGCAACGAGCAGTACTTC
d_call: -; clone_size: -; v_call: TRBV4-1; j_call: TRBJ2-2; cdr3_aa: CASSQVEGTTGELFF; cdr3_nt: TGCGCCAGCAGCCAAGTGGAGGGTACCACCGGGGAGCTGTTTTTT
d_call: -; clone_size: -; v_call: TRBV6-1; j_call: TRBJ1-6; cdr3_aa: CASNPGVNSPLHF; cdr3_nt: TGTGCCAGCAATCCAGGAGTAAATTCACCCCTCCACTTT
d_call: -; clone_size: -; v_call: TRBV27; j_call: TRBJ1-4; cdr3_aa: CASSKEYGLRGKLFF; cdr3_nt: TGTGCCAGCAGTAAGGAGTACGGCTTGAGGGGAAAACTGTTTTTT
d_call: TRBD2; clone_size: -; v_call: TRBV9; j_call: TRBJ2-1; cdr3_aa: CASSVETSAEQFF; cdr3_nt: TGTGCCAGCAGCGTAGAGACTAGCGCTGAGCAGTTCTTC
d_call: -; clone_size: -; v_call: TRBV4-1; j_call: TRBJ1-5; cdr3_aa: CASSQGGSNQPQHF; cdr3_nt: TGCGCCAGCAGCCAAGGGGGAAGCAATCAGCCCCAGCATTTT
d_call: TRBD1; clone_size: -; v_call: TRBV11-2; j_call: TRBJ2-1; cdr3_aa: CASSSTGGWNEQFF; cdr3_nt: TGTGCCAGCAGCTCGACAGGGGGCTGGAATGAGCAGTTCTTC
d_call: -; clone_size: -; v_call: TRBV2; j_call: TRBJ2-7; cdr3_aa: CASGDIWEQYF; cdr3_nt: TGTGCCAGCGGGGACATCTGGGAGCAGTACTTC
d_call: -; clone_size: -; v_call: TRBV28; j_call: TRBJ2-3; cdr3_aa: CASSFRFGDTQYF; cdr3_nt: TGTGCCAGCAGTTTCCGGTTTGGGGATACGCAGTATTTT
d_call: TRBD1; clone_size: once; v_call: TRBV27; j_call: TRBJ2-7; cdr3_aa: CASSLSEPTGKYEQYF; cdr3_nt: TGTGCCAGCAGTTTATCGGAGCCGACAGGGAAGTACGAGCAGTACTTC
d_call: TRBD2; clone_size: -; v_call: TRBV5-6; j_call: TRBJ2-5; cdr3_aa: CASSSLGGGETQYF; cdr3_nt: TGTGCCAGCAGCTCACTCGGCGGGGGAGAGACCCAGTACTTC
d_call: -; clone_size: -; v_call: TRBV5-1; j_call: TRBJ2-7; cdr3_aa: CASSFESGAYEQYF; cdr3_nt: TGCGCCAGCAGCTTTGAAAGCGGTGCCTACGAGCAGTACTTC
d_call: TRBD1; clone_size: -; v_call: TRBV19; j_call: TRBJ2-7; cdr3_aa: CASSDRTGSSYEQYF; cdr3_nt: TGTGCCAGTAGTGACCGGACAGGGTCATCCTACGAGCAGTACTTC
d_call: -; clone_size: -; v_call: TRBV5-1; j_call: TRBJ2-7; cdr3_aa: CASSLELAYEQYF; cdr3_nt: TGCGCCAGCAGCTTAGAGCTAGCCTACGAGCAGTACTTC
d_call: -; clone_size: -; v_call: TRBV19; j_call: TRBJ2-3; cdr3_aa: CASSLAGPMTDTQYF; cdr3_nt: TGTGCCAGTTCTTTAGCAGGGCCTATGACAGATACGCAGTATTTT
d_call: -; clone_size: -; v_call: TRBV14; j_call: TRBJ2-5; cdr3_aa: CASSQEDYPEETQYF; cdr3_nt: TGTGCCAGCAGCCAAGAGGACTATCCAGAAGAGACCCAGTACTTC
d_call: -; clone_size: -; v_call: TRBV9; j_call: TRBJ2-2; cdr3_aa: CASTYRSGSTGELFF; cdr3_nt: TGTGCCAGCACATACCGATCGGGGAGTACCGGGGAGCTGTTTTTT
d_call: -; clone_size: -; v_call: TRBV4-3; j_call: TRBJ2-7; cdr3_aa: CASSQVSHQGSYEQYF; cdr3_nt: TGCGCCAGCAGCCAAGTGTCCCATCAGGGATCCTACGAGCAGTACTTC
d_call: TRBD1; clone_size: -; v_call: TRBV30; j_call: TRBJ1-5; cdr3_aa: CAWNPGQGGQPQHF; cdr3_nt: TGTGCCTGGAACCCTGGACAGGGTGGGCAGCCCCAGCATTTT
d_call: TRBD2; clone_size: -; v_call: TRBV27; j_call: TRBJ2-7; cdr3_aa: CASSLLLGLAVVEQYF; cdr3_nt: TGTGCCAGCAGTCTCTTATTGGGACTAGCGGTGGTCGAGCAGTACTTC
d_call: -; clone_size: -; v_call: TRBV9; j_call: TRBJ2-1; cdr3_aa: CASSQGGGSSYNEQFF; cdr3_nt: TGTGCCAGCAGCCAGGGGGGTGGTAGCTCCTACAATGAGCAGTTCTTC
d_call: -; clone_size: -; v_call: TRBV4-2; j_call: TRBJ1-2; cdr3_aa: CASSQDWGRWAENYGYTF; cdr3_nt: TGTGCCAGCAGCCAAGATTGGGGTAGGTGGGCTGAAAACTATGGCTACACCTTC
d_call: TRBD2; clone_size: -; v_call: TRBV7-2; j_call: TRBJ2-3; cdr3_aa: CASSLAPPGLAGGPYTDTQYF; cdr3_nt: TGTGCCAGCAGCTTAGCACCCCCGGGACTAGCGGGGGGGCCGTATACAGATACGCAGTATTTT
d_call: -; clone_size: -; v_call: TRBV6-5; j_call: TRBJ2-7; cdr3_aa: CASSYGGQATYEQYF; cdr3_nt: TGTGCCAGCAGTTACGGAGGGCAGGCTACCTACGAGCAGTACTTC
d_call: -; clone_size: once; v_call: TRBV9; j_call: TRBJ2-2; cdr3_aa: CASSPGPTGELFF; cdr3_nt: TGTGCCAGCAGCCCCGGACCGACCGGGGAGCTGTTTTTT
d_call: TRBD2; clone_size: -; v_call: TRBV29-1; j_call: TRBJ2-7; cdr3_aa: CSVEEAGGAYEQYF; cdr3_nt: TGCAGCGTTGAAGAAGCGGGGGGGGCCTACGAGCAGTACTTC
d_call: -; clone_size: -; v_call: TRBV10-3; j_call: TRBJ1-4; cdr3_aa: CAISSNEKLFF; cdr3_nt: TGTGCCATCAGTTCAAATGAAAAACTGTTTTTT
d_call: TRBD2; clone_size: -; v_call: TRBV7-3; j_call: TRBJ2-1; cdr3_aa: CASSGLAGALYNEQFF; cdr3_nt: TGTGCCAGCAGCGGGTTAGCGGGGGCCCTATACAATGAGCAGTTCTTC
d_call: TRBD2; clone_size: -; v_call: TRBV11-3; j_call: TRBJ2-7; cdr3_aa: CASSLRKLANEQYF; cdr3_nt: TGTGCCAGCAGCTTACGGAAACTAGCGAACGAGCAGTACTTC